The 2 T cell receptor beta chains below were found in one sample sequenced in a study of STAT5B mutations in CD4+ large granular lymphocyte leukemia. Profiling relied on immunoSEQ multiplex PCR, and the TCRdb table lists in-frame clones only, not all of them. This sample has approximately 30,000 clones, with more than 65% found just once. Sequences were obtained from CD4+ T cells from blood buffy coats. These TCRs come from a human donor in good health.

This clone was detected a few times. This rearrangement joins TRBV5-1 to TRBJ2-5, with TRBD1 matching over 7 bases. V lost 4 bases and J lost 4; bases outside the gene matches: 10. Germline-derived CDR1 and CDR2 are SGHRS and YFSETQ. This CDR3 comprises 15 residues. CDR3 DNA sequence: TGCGCCAGCAGCCCCGAGAGGGGGCAACTAGAGACCCAGTACTTC. Its protein is CASSPERGQLETQYF.

This clone was seen more than once but under ten times. V is TRBV28 and J is TRBJ1-1, with D uncertain. The ends were cut back, 6 bases at V and 2 bases at J, with 4 bases in the middle. The CDR3 is 11 residues long. Germline V gene sequence: CDR1 MDHEN, CDR2 SYDVKM. The CDR3 spells CASRLNTEAFF. For the CDR3, the DNA is TGTGCCAGCAGGTTAAACACTGAAGCTTTCTTT.